Below, 16 T cell receptor beta chains from the same sample are listed, as sequenced in a study of OX40 agonist ivuxolimab in advanced cancers. Assay used: immunoSEQ multiplex PCR; TCRdb lists only in-frame clones, some missing. The sample holds about 84,000 clones, around 85% seen once. The sequencing here drew on CD4+ or CD8+ T cells sorted from blood, taken in a trial of the OX40 agonist ivuxolimab. Source of these receptors: an adult with an advanced solid tumor such as melanoma, head and neck, liver or kidney cancer.

The V and J genes are TRBV11-2 and TRBJ2-5; D assignment may be TRBD1 or TRBD2 (6 bases each). Germline V gene data show CDR1 as SGHAT and CDR2 as FQNNGV. The CDR3 has 13 amino acids. The V end lost 1 base, the J end lost 14 bases, and 17 bases lay between the germline ends. The DNA of the CDR3 is TGTGCCAGCAGCTTAGGGTCGGGGGCGCGAGAATACTTC. Translation: CASSLGSGAREYF. Using reference TRBV11-2 and TRBJ2-5 for the parts outside the CDR3, the full variable domain is EAGVAQSPRYKIIEKRQSVAFWCNPISGHATLYWYQQILGQGPKLLIQFQNNGVVDDSQLPKDRFSAERLKGVDSTLKIQPAKLEDSAVYLCASSLGSGAREYFGPGTRLLVL.

This chain uses TRBV2 with TRBJ1-4, with 12 bases that match TRBD1. Germline trimming cut 7 bases from V and 8 bases from J; bases unmatched to any gene: 8. The V gene's germline CDR1 is SNHLY and CDR2 FYNNEI. This CDR3 comprises 15 residues. The DNA for the CDR3 is TGTGCCAGCATTAGTTCCGGGACAGGGGGCGAAAAACTGTTTTTT. Its protein is CASISSGTGGEKLFF.

The chain has TRBV18 and TRBJ2-7; D perhaps matches TRBD2 (6 bases). The V gene's germline CDR1 is KGHSH and CDR2 LQKENI. Deletions cut 2 bases from V and 3 bases from J, with 8 bases between. This CDR3 has 13 residues. The CDR3 loop is CASSPTEGYEQYV. The CDR3 DNA reads as TGTGCCAGCTCACCAACGGAGGGCTACGAGCAGTACGTC.

The chain links TRBV6-5 to TRBJ1-1, with D maybe TRBD1 (5 bases). Germline loops: CDR1 MNHEY, CDR2 SVGAGI. V lost 0 bases, J lost 4 bases, and 12 bases lay in between. The CDR3 runs to 15 residues. CDR3 DNA: TGTGCCAGCAGTTACTCGGCCCAGGGTTCCACTGAAGCTTTCTTT. It codes for CASSYSAQGSTEAFF.

The rearrangement links TRBV27 to TRBJ2-3, with 12 bases aligning to TRBD2. The length of the CDR3 is 15 residues. The germline V gene has CDR1 MNHEY and CDR2 SMNVEV (reference sequence). Unmatched junction bases numbered 6, after V lost 9 bases and J lost 2 bases. The CDR3 nucleotides are TGTGCCAGTTCCGGACTAGCGGGGTACACAGATACGCAGTATTTT. It codes for CASSGLAGYTDTQYF.

V and J are TRBV28 and TRBJ1-2; D is possibly TRBD1 (5 bases). The CDR3 is made up of 14 amino acids. Germline V gene lookup returns CDR1 MDHEN and CDR2 SYDVKM. V was clipped by 2 bases and J by 5 bases, with 12 bases between them. This chain's CDR3 is CASSLVGRVYGYTF. CDR3 in DNA: TGTGCCAGCAGTTTAGTCGGCAGGGTTTATGGCTACACCTTC.

The chain employs TRBV6-1 and TRBJ2-7, with 9 bases aligning to TRBD1. Germline V gene data show CDR1 as MNHNS and CDR2 as SASEGT. The V segment lost 4 bases and the J segment 7 bases; nucleotides outside the gene matches: 11. CDR3 length equals 15 residues. This chain's CDR3 is CASSAQQGAGWEQYF. As DNA, the CDR3 is TGTGCCAGCAGTGCTCAACAGGGGGCCGGCTGGGAGCAGTACTTC.

This sequence joins TRBV20-1 and TRBJ2-5; D ambiguous. The CDR3 is 10 residues long. Trimming took 6 bases from V and 5 from J, leaving 7 bases between them. The V gene's germline CDR1 is DFQATT and CDR2 SNEGSKA (reference sequence). Here the CDR3 reads CSARRETQYF. Here the CDR3 DNA reads TGCAGTGCCAGACGGGAGACCCAGTACTTC.

The rearrangement links TRBV15 to TRBJ1-6, with D tentatively TRBD1 (6 bases). With 1 base removed from V and 9 bases from J, the gap between germline ends came to 13 bases. CDR3 length: 15 residues. The germline V gene has CDR1 LNHNV and CDR2 YYDKDF (reference sequence). The CDR3 sequence is CATSRAVLGGSPLHF. For the CDR3, the DNA is TGTGCCACCAGCAGAGCTGTCCTAGGGGGTTCACCCCTCCACTTT.

The chain is built from TRBV6-6 and TRBJ2-7; D may correspond to TRBD1 or TRBD2 (7 bases each). V gave up 8 bases and J gave up 7 bases, with 15 bases separating them. The CDR3 loop spans 12 amino acids. Germline V gene lookup returns CDR1 MNHNY and CDR2 SVGAGI (reference sequence). CDR3 sequence: CASGSGGGEQYV. CDR3 sequence (DNA): TGTGCCAGCGGCTCAGGGGGGGGTGAGCAGTACGTC.

This chain uses TRBV5-1 with TRBJ1-2; D gene uncertain. Trimming cost V 4 bases and J 6 bases, with 16 bases left between them. Germline V gives CDR1 SGHRS, CDR2 YFSETQ. The length of the CDR3 is 14 residues. The CDR3 here is CASSPSAHPDGYTF. CDR3 in DNA: TGCGCCAGCAGCCCTTCGGCCCACCCCGATGGCTACACCTTC.

The chain's CDR3 is CASSFPGLNQPQHF. CDR3 coding DNA: TGTGCCAGCAGCTTTCCGGGCCTTAATCAGCCCCAGCATTTT. V gene TRBV5-5 combines with J gene TRBJ1-5; D ambiguous. The CDR3 is 14 residues long. Trimming left V 2 bases short and J 4 bases short, with 10 bases between. In germline, CDR1 is SGHKS, CDR2 YYEKEE (reference sequence).

This chain uses TRBV4-1 with TRBJ2-6; D is ambiguous. Germline loops: CDR1 MGHRA, CDR2 YSYEKL. CDR3 size: 18 residues. V was shortened by 3 bases and J by 1 base, with 16 bases between the two germline ends. CDR3 sequence: CASSQSGFRFSGANVLTF. The DNA of the CDR3 is TGCGCCAGCAGCCAGTCAGGATTTCGGTTTTCTGGGGCCAACGTCCTGACTTTC.

J is TRBJ1-5 and V is TRBV2; 7 bases fit TRBD1. This CDR3 is 14 amino acids long. V was pared by 4 bases and J by 5 bases, with 5 bases of the junction left unmatched. Germline V lookup: CDR1 SNHLY, CDR2 FYNNEI. The CDR3 here is CASSGGGMHQPQHF. CDR3 coding DNA: TGTGCCAGCAGTGGAGGGGGCATGCATCAGCCCCAGCATTTT.

This rearrangement joins TRBV13 to TRBJ2-5; TRBD2 matches 8 bases. The junction had 4 bases not matched to a gene; V was cut back by 7 bases and J by 3 bases. CDR3 length: 13 amino acids. Germline CDR1 reads PRHDT; CDR2 reads FYEKMQ (reference sequence). This CDR3 is CASKRSGEETQYF. Written as DNA, the CDR3 is TGTGCCAGCAAACGTAGCGGGGAAGAGACCCAGTACTTC.

The chain employs TRBV19 and TRBJ2-2; 8 positions agree with TRBD1. Trimming took 8 bases from V and 4 from J; bases not matched to a gene: 12. Germline CDR1 is LNHDA and CDR2 is SQIVND (reference sequence). CDR3 length: 16 residues. The CDR3 region is CASLPRTGYGTGELFF. The CDR3 bases are TGTGCCAGTCTCCCTAGGACAGGGTACGGCACCGGGGAGCTGTTTTTT.